This TCR beta chain was retrieved from a study of TIL therapy for anti-PD-1-resistant metastatic lung cancer. As for the study in general: Most patients had lung adenocarcinoma.

The libraries were made with immunoSEQ v3. TCRdb's table, derived via immunoSEQ multiplex PCR, lists solely in-frame clones and lacks some. The sample has about 50,000 clones; 79% are singletons. V gave up 7 bases and J gave up 0 bases, with 10 bases separating them. The CDR3 loop spans 14 amino acids. CDR1 SNHLY and CDR2 FYNNEI come from the germline V gene. The time point is: pre-treatment sample, taken before nivolumab and TIL therapy. Patients were adults with stage 4 NSCLC. This sequence was found in a woman aged 30 to 85 with non-small cell lung cancer. The V and J genes are TRBV2 and TRBJ1-3; D not resolved. This sample comprised blood, obtained at baseline. Written as DNA, the CDR3 is TGTGCCAGCACCGTCCGGAACTCTGGAAACACCATATATTTT. Residues: CASTVRNSGNTIYF.